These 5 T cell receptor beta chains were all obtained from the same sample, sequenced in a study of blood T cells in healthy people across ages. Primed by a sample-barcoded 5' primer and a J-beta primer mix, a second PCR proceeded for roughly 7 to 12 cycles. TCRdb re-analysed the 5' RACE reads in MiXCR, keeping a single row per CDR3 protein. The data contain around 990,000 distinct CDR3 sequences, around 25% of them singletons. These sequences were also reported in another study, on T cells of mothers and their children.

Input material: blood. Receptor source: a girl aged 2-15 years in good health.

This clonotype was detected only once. In DNA form, the CDR3 reads TGCAGCGTATCCTCCCCGAACATTCAGTACTTC. Translated, it gives CSVSSPNIQYF. The chain links TRBV29-1 to TRBJ2-4; D is ambiguous. Germline V gene sequence: CDR1 SQVTM, CDR2 ANQGSEA. V was shortened by 6 bases and J by 7 bases, with 10 bases between the two germline ends. This CDR3 has 11 amino acids.

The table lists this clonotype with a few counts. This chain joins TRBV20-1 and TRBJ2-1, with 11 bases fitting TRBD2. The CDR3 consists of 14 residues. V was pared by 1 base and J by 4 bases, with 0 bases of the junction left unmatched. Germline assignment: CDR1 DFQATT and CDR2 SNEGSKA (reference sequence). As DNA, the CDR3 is TGCAGTGCTAGAGGACTAGCGGGGTACAATGAGCAGTTCTTC. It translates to CSARGLAGYNEQFF.

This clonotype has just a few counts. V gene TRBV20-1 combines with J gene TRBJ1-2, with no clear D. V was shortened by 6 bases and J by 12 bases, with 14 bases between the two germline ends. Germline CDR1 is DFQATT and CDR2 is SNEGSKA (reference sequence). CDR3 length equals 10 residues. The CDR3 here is CSAFRAADTF. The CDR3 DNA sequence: TGCAGTGCCTTTAGAGCCGCTGACACCTTC.

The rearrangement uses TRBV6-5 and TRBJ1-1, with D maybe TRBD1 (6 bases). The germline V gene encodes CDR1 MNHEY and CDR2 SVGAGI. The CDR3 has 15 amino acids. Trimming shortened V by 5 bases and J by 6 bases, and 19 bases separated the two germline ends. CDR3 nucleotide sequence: TGTGCCAGCAGTCAGTTCAGGGGCATCGGCTCTGAAGCTTTCTTT. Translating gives CASSQFRGIGSEAFF.

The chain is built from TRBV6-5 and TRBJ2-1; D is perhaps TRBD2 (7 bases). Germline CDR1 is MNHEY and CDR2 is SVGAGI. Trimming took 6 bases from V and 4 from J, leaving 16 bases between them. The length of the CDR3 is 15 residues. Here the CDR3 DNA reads TGTGCCAGCAGCAACGGGAGGAGGGGGTACAATGAGCAGTTCTTC. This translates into CASSNGRRGYNEQFF.